The TCR beta chain under discussion was sequenced for a study of blood T cells in healthy people across ages. A second PCR of roughly 6 to 12 cycles used a sample-barcoded 5' primer and a J-beta primer mix. From the 5' RACE reads, TCRdb called clonotypes with MiXCR, one entry per CDR3 protein. Among hundreds of thousands of distinct CDR3 sequences listed, about 43% were seen once. The CDR3 loop spans 15 amino acids. Germline loops: CDR1 SGHVS, CDR2 FNYEAQ. Comments on this clonotype: A read error may produce the germline difference seen at one junction end.

The material sequenced was blood. The rearrangement joins TRBV7-6 to TRBJ2-2; the D gene is possibly TRBD2 (6 bases). The source of this sequence is a man older than 75 in good health. DNA of the CDR3: TGTGCCAGCAGGGAAGCTCCAGGGCTCACCGGGGGGCTGTTTTTT. Translated, it gives CASREAPGLTGGLFF.